The present T cell receptor (beta chain) was sequenced within a study of response to subunit inactivated influenza vaccine. This CDR3 is 15 amino acids long. Deletions cut 3 bases from V and 4 bases from J, with 16 bases between. Germline assignment: CDR1 SGHTA and CDR2 FQGNSA. MiXCR, applied by TCRdb to the RT-PCR reads, yields one record per CDR3 protein. The table includes approximately 500,000 distinct CDR3 sequences, approximately 12% detected once. In this sample, this clonotype turned up many times. V is TRBV7-2 and J is TRBJ2-7; D may be TRBD1 or TRBD2 (5 bases each). The clonotype originates from a man aged 45 to 65 who received an inactivated influenza vaccine. This material consisted of PBMCs from blood, taken around seven weeks after vaccination. The CDR3 is CASSFRSGTLYEQYF. The CDR3 region has the DNA TGTGCCAGCAGCTTCAGATCCGGGACCTTGTACGAGCAGTACTTC.